Shown below are 14 T cell receptor beta chains from a single sample sequenced in a study of blood T cell repertoires in COVID-19. Produced via immunoSEQ multiplex PCR; TCRdb's table is partial and in-frame only. The table records roughly 40,000 clones, more than 85% of them present only once. The specimen sequenced was peripheral blood. These TCRs come from a man between 50 and 59 years old in a cohort sampled during active COVID-19.

This clone showed up just a few times. The chain carries TRBV7-2 and TRBJ2-2, with 7 bases lining up with TRBD2. CDR1 is SGHTA and CDR2 is FQGNSA in the germline V gene. The J segment lost 3 bases and the V segment lost 6 bases, leaving 1 base of the junction unmatched. The CDR3 runs 13 residues. The CDR3 here is CASRLADTGELFF. For the CDR3, the DNA is TGTGCCAGCAGGCTAGCGGACACCGGGGAGCTGTTTTTT. Supplemented by reference TRBV7-2 and TRBJ2-2, the full variable domain reads GAGVSQSPSNKVTEKGKDVELRCDPISGHTALYWYRQSLGQGLEFLIYFQGNSAPDKSGLPSDRFSAERTGGSVSTLTIQRTQQEDSAVYLCASRLADTGELFFGEGSRLTVL.

The gene calls are TRBV18 and TRBJ2-3; 8 bases align to TRBD2. There are 15 residues in the CDR3. Germline loops: CDR1 KGHSH, CDR2 LQKENI. Germline trimming cut 0 bases from V and 2 bases from J; bases unmatched to any gene: 1. The CDR3 region has the DNA TGTGCCAGCTCACCACCACTAGCGGTCACAGATACGCAGTATTTT. Amino acid sequence: CASSPPLAVTDTQYF.

The J gene is TRBJ2-7, the V gene TRBV2; 9 bases line up with TRBD2. J gave up 6 bases and V 11 bases, and 14 bases lay outside the gene matches. Germline-derived CDR1 and CDR2 are SNHLY and FYNNEI. The CDR3 sequence is 14 residues long. The CDR3 loop is CAGSMGLASVEQYV. The DNA for the CDR3 is TGTGCCGGTTCTATGGGACTAGCATCGGTCGAGCAGTACGTC.

The gene calls are TRBV12-3 or TRBV12-4 and TRBJ2-2; D possibly corresponds to TRBD1 (5 bases). The V gene lost 5 bases and the J gene lost 7 bases, with 11 bases spanning the gap. The CDR3 is 13 residues long. CDR3 region: CASSTRVNGELFF. CDR3 nucleotides: TGTGCCAGCAGTACCAGGGTGAACGGGGAGCTGTTTTTT.

This clone has just one count. The chain uses TRBV11-3 and TRBJ2-7; D remains ambiguous. V lost 3 bases and J lost 3, with 9 bases in between. CDR1 is SGHNT and CDR2 is YENEEA in the germline V gene. The CDR3 spans 13 residues. Here the CDR3 reads CASSFLSIYEQYF. In DNA form, the CDR3 reads TGTGCCAGCAGCTTCCTCAGTATCTACGAGCAGTACTTC.

The gene calls are TRBV2 and TRBJ2-2; 9 bases map to TRBD1. Germline V gene data show CDR1 as SNHLY and CDR2 as FYNNEI. After removal of 0 bases from V and 1 base from J, the junction contained 3 bases not matched to a gene. The CDR3 is 17 residues long. The CDR3 DNA reads as TGTGCCAGCAGTGAAGCATGGACAGGGGTGAACACCGGGGAGCTGTTTTTT. Protein sequence: CASSEAWTGVNTGELFF.

The chain joins TRBV2 to TRBJ2-5, with 12 nucleotides matching TRBD2. This CDR3 is 16 amino acids long. The germline V gene has CDR1 SNHLY and CDR2 FYNNEI. V gave up 2 bases and J gave up 5 bases; unmatched junction bases: 6. The CDR3 here is CASSETLLAGGETQYF. Written as DNA, the CDR3 is TGTGCCAGCAGTGAAACTCTTCTAGCGGGAGGGGAGACCCAGTACTTC.

This clone was recorded once. This is likely a read error, given that the CDR3 carries no conserved phenylalanine or tryptophan at its end. The limits of the CDR3 on the DNA are not certain, so only TCRdb's listed CDR3 is given. This rearrangement joins TRBV4-1 to TRBJ2-7; the table's TRBD2 call for D was not verified on the DNA. The V gene's germline CDR1 is MGHRA and CDR2 YSYEKL. The CDR3 numbers 14 amino acids, ends counted. CDR3 sequence: CASSQDKGGGLLSL.

V usage is TRBV30 and J usage is TRBJ2-5; 7 bases are a match to TRBD2. The CDR3 spans 17 residues. V shed 0 bases and J 3 bases; nucleotides not matched to a gene: 13. Germline loops: CDR1 GTSNPN, CDR2 SVGIG (reference sequence). CDR3 amino acids: CAWSVRWGRGVEETQYF. The CDR3 DNA sequence: TGTGCCTGGAGTGTACGCTGGGGCCGGGGGGTGGAAGAGACCCAGTACTTC.

This clone was picked up one time. The J gene is TRBJ1-1, the V gene TRBV27, with 9 bases matching TRBD1. Looked up from germline, CDR1 is MNHEY and CDR2 is SMNVEV (reference sequence). J was trimmed by 2 bases and V by 1 base; bases with no gene match: 5. CDR3 length: 16 amino acids. In DNA form, the CDR3 reads TGTGCCAGCAGTTTATTAGGGACAGGGATTAACACTGAAGCTTTCTTT. This translates into CASSLLGTGINTEAFF.

This chain links TRBV5-6 with TRBJ1-4; D remains unclear. This CDR3 spans 16 amino acids. Between the trimmed V and J ends, which lost 1 base and 7 bases, there was a span of 17 bases. From germline, CDR1 is SGHDT and CDR2 YYEEEE. CDR3 amino acids: CASSLPLVGVGEKLFF. CDR3 coding DNA: TGTGCCAGCAGCTTGCCCTTGGTCGGGGTCGGTGAAAAACTGTTTTTT.

The chain recombines TRBV5-6 with TRBJ1-2; 8 positions agree with TRBD1. The length of the CDR3 is 15 residues. Looked up from germline, CDR1 is SGHDT and CDR2 is YYEEEE. Trimming cost V 0 bases and J 5 bases; bases outside gene matches: 6. CDR3 nucleotide sequence: TGTGCCAGCAGCTTGGGGGGGACAGGCCCTTATGGCTACACCTTC. This codes for CASSLGGTGPYGYTF.

This chain connects TRBV3-1 (or the pseudogene TRBV3-2) to TRBJ2-5, with TRBD2 identical over 10 bases. CDR3 size: 15 residues. Germline CDR1 reads LGHDT; CDR2 reads YNNKEL (reference sequence). Unmatched junction bases numbered 8, after V lost 5 bases and J lost 5 bases. The CDR3 reads CASSTQRGGRETQYF. The CDR3 DNA is TGTGCCAGCAGCACCCAGCGGGGGGGCAGGGAGACCCAGTACTTC.

CDR3 coding DNA: TGTGCCAGCAGTTTACTCCCCGACAGGGCCGGGGAGCTGTTTTTT. Its translation: CASSLLPDRAGELFF. The chain has TRBV27 and TRBJ2-2; 7 positions match TRBD1. The CDR3 extends over 15 amino acids. The J segment lost 6 bases and the V segment lost 2 bases, leaving 6 bases of the junction unmatched. Per the germline V gene, CDR1 is MNHEY and CDR2 is SMNVEV (reference sequence).